Listed below are T cell receptor beta chains from one sample, sequenced in a study of T cells in Graves' hyperthyroidism and ophthalmopathy. One entry per CDR3 protein results from TCRdb running MiXCR on the multiplex PCR reads. This table has about 300,000 distinct CDR3 sequences, roughly 19% appearing once. Specimen: blood. The receptors were gathered from a man in his forties or fifties with Graves' ophthalmopathy. The CDR3 runs from the conserved cysteine through the conserved F or W. The order of the fields is clone size, V gene, J gene, D gene, CDR3 protein, CDR3 DNA. A D gene is named only where the DNA matches it firmly. For some rows the clone size is stated as once, few or many, or as a class when expanded; others skip it.

clone size: many
V gene: TRBV20-1
J gene: TRBJ1-1
D gene: TRBD1
CDR3 protein: CSASPLDRVGTEAFF
CDR3 DNA: TGCAGTGCTAGTCCCCTTGACAGGGTTGGCACTGAAGCTTTCTTT

clone size: few
V gene: TRBV6-1
J gene: TRBJ2-5
D gene: .
CDR3 protein: CASRSPQGGAGASRYQETQYF
CDR3 DNA: TGTGCCAGCAGATCCCCTCAGGGGGGAGCGGGAGCGTCAAGATACCAAGAGACCCAGTACTTC

clone size: .
V gene: TRBV28
J gene: TRBJ2-2
D gene: .
CDR3 protein: CASRGVTGELFF
CDR3 DNA: TGTGCCTCAAGAGGGGTCACCGGGGAGCTGTTTTTT

clone size: .
V gene: TRBV2
J gene: TRBJ2-2
D gene: TRBD2
CDR3 protein: CASRGLAGGRNTGELFF
CDR3 DNA: TGTGCCAGCAGAGGCCTAGCGGGAGGGCGAAACACCGGGGAGCTGTTTTTT

clone size: once
V gene: TRBV28
J gene: TRBJ1-5
D gene: .
CDR3 protein: CASSFPTRNQPQHF
CDR3 DNA: TGTGCCAGCAGTTTCCCGACACGAAATCAGCCCCAGCATTTT

clone size: few
V gene: TRBV19
J gene: TRBJ2-7
D gene: TRBD2
CDR3 protein: CASTRTSGGYEQYF
CDR3 DNA: TGTGCCAGTACCCGGACTAGCGGCGGATACGAGCAGTACTTC

clone size: .
V gene: TRBV6-2/TRBV6-3
J gene: TRBJ1-2
D gene: TRBD1
CDR3 protein: CASSYSPPGQVTGKLGYTF
CDR3 DNA: TGTGCCAGCAGTTACTCCCCCCCGGGACAGGTGACAGGAAAACTCGGATACACCTTC

clone size: few
V gene: TRBV4-1
J gene: TRBJ1-1
D gene: .
CDR3 protein: CASSQVAGPQNTEAFF
CDR3 DNA: TGCGCCAGCAGCCAAGTGGCGGGACCACAGAACACTGAAGCTTTCTTT

clone size: .
V gene: TRBV27
J gene: TRBJ2-7
D gene: .
CDR3 protein: CASSLSGDRSYEQYF
CDR3 DNA: TGTGCCAGCAGTTTATCGGGAGACCGTTCCTACGAGCAGTACTTC

clone size: many
V gene: TRBV2
J gene: TRBJ2-1
D gene: TRBD2
CDR3 protein: CASSGAGGPTYNEQFF
CDR3 DNA: TGTGCCAGCAGTGGAGCGGGAGGGCCTACTTACAATGAGCAGTTCTTC

clone size: few
V gene: TRBV5-4
J gene: TRBJ2-1
D gene: TRBD1
CDR3 protein: CASNLQGVNNEQFF
CDR3 DNA: TGTGCCAGCAACTTACAGGGGGTAAACAATGAGCAGTTCTTC

clone size: .
V gene: TRBV6-1
J gene: TRBJ2-5
D gene: .
CDR3 protein: CASQTQLGSGYF
CDR3 DNA: TGTGCCAGCCAGACTCAACTCGGGTCTGGGTACTTC

clone size: many
V gene: TRBV30
J gene: TRBJ2-2
D gene: .
CDR3 protein: CAWSFMNRPAGELFF
CDR3 DNA: TGTGCCTGGAGTTTTATGAACAGGCCAGCCGGGGAGCTGTTTTTT

clone size: many
V gene: TRBV2
J gene: TRBJ2-5
D gene: .
CDR3 protein: CASRGTWEETQYF
CDR3 DNA: TGTGCCAGCCGGGGTACTTGGGAAGAGACCCAGTACTTC

clone size: few
V gene: TRBV2
J gene: TRBJ2-1
D gene: TRBD1
CDR3 protein: CASNRDRDNEQFF
CDR3 DNA: TGTGCCAGCAACCGGGACAGAGACAATGAGCAGTTCTTC

clone size: .
V gene: TRBV28
J gene: TRBJ2-2
D gene: TRBD2
CDR3 protein: CASTSSGLNTGELFF
CDR3 DNA: TGTGCCAGCACCTCTAGCGGACTAAACACCGGGGAGCTGTTTTTT

clone size: many
V gene: TRBV20-1
J gene: TRBJ2-5
D gene: .
CDR3 protein: CSARTGAETQYF
CDR3 DNA: TGCAGTGCTAGGACGGGAGCAGAGACCCAGTACTTC

clone size: many
V gene: TRBV6-1
J gene: TRBJ2-5
D gene: TRBD1
CDR3 protein: CASSGDSLFGTQYF
CDR3 DNA: TGTGCCAGCAGTGGGGACAGCCTATTCGGGACCCAGTACTTC

clone size: few
V gene: TRBV10-2
J gene: TRBJ2-7
D gene: .
CDR3 protein: CASSERDYEQYF
CDR3 DNA: TGCGCCAGCAGTGAGAGGGACTACGAGCAGTACTTC

clone size: .
V gene: TRBV29-1
J gene: TRBJ2-1
D gene: TRBD1
CDR3 protein: CSVGGTGGRGEQFF
CDR3 DNA: TGCAGCGTTGGCGGGACAGGGGGTAGGGGTGAGCAGTTCTTC

clone size: .
V gene: TRBV5-1
J gene: TRBJ2-3
D gene: TRBD2
CDR3 protein: CASSLAKLAAPTSTDTQYF
CDR3 DNA: TGCGCCAGCAGCTTGGCCAAACTAGCGGCCCCCACTAGCACAGATACGCAGTATTTT

clone size: many
V gene: TRBV6-1
J gene: TRBJ2-7
D gene: .
CDR3 protein: CASSEQYEQYF
CDR3 DNA: TGTGCCAGCAGTGAGCAATACGAGCAGTACTTC

clone size: many
V gene: TRBV11-2
J gene: TRBJ2-3
D gene: .
CDR3 protein: CASSLLGPSITDTQYF
CDR3 DNA: TGTGCCAGCAGCCTCTTGGGCCCGTCGATCACAGATACGCAGTATTTT

clone size: many
V gene: TRBV28
J gene: TRBJ2-7
D gene: TRBD1
CDR3 protein: CASNSDRIYEQYF
CDR3 DNA: TGTGCCAGCAACTCGGACAGGATCTACGAGCAGTACTTC

clone size: many
V gene: TRBV6-2/TRBV6-3
J gene: TRBJ2-1
D gene: TRBD2
CDR3 protein: CASSSSGRGNEQFF
CDR3 DNA: TGTGCCAGCAGTAGTAGCGGGAGGGGCAATGAGCAGTTCTTC

clone size: .
V gene: TRBV28
J gene: TRBJ1-4
D gene: TRBD1
CDR3 protein: CASSLGTGGNEKLSF
CDR3 DNA: TGTGCCAGCAGTTTAGGGACAGGAGGGAATGAAAAACTGTCTTTT

clone size: .
V gene: TRBV5-6
J gene: TRBJ2-3
D gene: TRBD1
CDR3 protein: CASSLSGTGRADTQYF
CDR3 DNA: TGTGCCAGCAGCTTGTCCGGGACAGGGAGGGCAGATACGCAGTATTTT

clone size: many
V gene: TRBV5-1
J gene: TRBJ1-2
D gene: TRBD1
CDR3 protein: CASSRTPGQGGGYTF
CDR3 DNA: TGCGCCAGCAGCAGAACACCGGGACAGGGTGGCGGCTACACCTTC

clone size: .
V gene: TRBV5-6
J gene: TRBJ1-5
D gene: TRBD1
CDR3 protein: CASSLAGTGSTSNQPQHF
CDR3 DNA: TGTGCCAGCAGCTTGGCCGGGACAGGTTCCACCTCCAATCAGCCCCAGCATTTT

clone size: many
V gene: TRBV28
J gene: TRBJ2-7
D gene: .
CDR3 protein: CASSPHGGPSYEQYF
CDR3 DNA: TGTGCCAGCAGTCCTCATGGGGGGCCGTCCTACGAGCAGTACTTC

clone size: .
V gene: TRBV19
J gene: TRBJ2-7
D gene: TRBD2
CDR3 protein: CASSIDGLAGNYEQYF
CDR3 DNA: TGTGCCAGTAGTATAGATGGACTAGCGGGAAACTACGAGCAGTACTTC

clone size: many
V gene: TRBV3-1
J gene: TRBJ2-1
D gene: .
CDR3 protein: CASSPPDYNEQFF
CDR3 DNA: TGTGCCAGCAGCCCCCCGGACTACAATGAGCAGTTCTTC

clone size: .
V gene: TRBV2
J gene: TRBJ1-1
D gene: .
CDR3 protein: CASSEGHNTEAFF
CDR3 DNA: TGTGCCAGCAGTGAGGGACACAACACTGAAGCTTTCTTT

clone size: .
V gene: TRBV19
J gene: TRBJ2-3
D gene: .
CDR3 protein: CASSISTGGDTQYF
CDR3 DNA: TGTGCCAGTAGTATTTCCACAGGTGGAGATACGCAGTATTTC

clone size: many
V gene: TRBV20-1
J gene: TRBJ1-1
D gene: .
CDR3 protein: CSARGGGGITEAFF
CDR3 DNA: TGCAGTGCTAGAGGTGGAGGGGGTATCACTGAAGCTTTCTTT

clone size: many
V gene: TRBV3-1
J gene: TRBJ2-3
D gene: TRBD2
CDR3 protein: CASSHRLAGAIDTQYF
CDR3 DNA: TGTGCCAGCAGCCACCGACTAGCGGGAGCGATAGATACGCAGTATTTT

clone size: many
V gene: TRBV20-1
J gene: TRBJ2-7
D gene: TRBD1
CDR3 protein: CSARDWGQGPREQYF
CDR3 DNA: TGCAGTGCTAGAGATTGGGGACAGGGTCCTCGGGAGCAGTACTTC

clone size: .
V gene: TRBV28
J gene: TRBJ1-2
D gene: TRBD1
CDR3 protein: CASDRVGYGYTF
CDR3 DNA: TGTGCCAGCGACAGGGTGGGCTATGGCTACACCTTC

clone size: .
V gene: TRBV18
J gene: TRBJ1-1
D gene: .
CDR3 protein: CASSPNSQFMNTEAFF
CDR3 DNA: TGTGCCAGCTCACCCAACTCACAGTTCATGAACACTGAAGCTTTCTTT

clone size: .
V gene: TRBV4-2
J gene: TRBJ1-2
D gene: .
CDR3 protein: CANSSQTGLGYGYTF
CDR3 DNA: TGTGCCAACAGCTCGCAAACAGGGTTGGGGTATGGCTACACCTTC

clone size: many
V gene: TRBV18
J gene: TRBJ1-2
D gene: TRBD1
CDR3 protein: CASSPGQGERFGYTF
CDR3 DNA: TGTGCCAGCTCACCGGGACAGGGGGAAAGGTTCGGCTACACCTTC

clone size: many
V gene: TRBV6-1
J gene: TRBJ2-1
D gene: TRBD2
CDR3 protein: CASTGLGYNEQFF
CDR3 DNA: TGTGCCAGCACGGGACTAGGGTACAATGAGCAGTTCTTC